The next 5 T cell receptor beta chains were all read from a single sample in a study of shared clonotypes between healthy human individuals. Measured with immunoSEQ multiplex PCR; TCRdb has only the in-frame clones, and not every one. The sample yields 2 million to 2.5 million clones, nearly 97% seen once. The sequencing sample was made of naive CD4+ T cells sorted from blood. Subset denoted: CD45RA+ positively selected. The receptors here all came from a young man in good health.

This CDR3 is CASSSGQGKSLDTQYF. As DNA, the CDR3 is TGCGCCAGCAGCTCGGGACAGGGGAAGTCCTTGGATACGCAGTATTTT. The chain combines TRBV5-1 with TRBJ2-3; 10 nucleotides match TRBD1. The J segment lost 6 bases and the V segment lost 3 bases, leaving 10 bases of the junction unmatched. Germline assignment: CDR1 SGHRS and CDR2 YFSETQ. The CDR3 consists of 16 residues.

The rearrangement joins TRBV14 to TRBJ2-7; D not certain. The CDR3 has 14 residues. Germline V gives CDR1 SGHDN, CDR2 FVKESK. V was pared by 0 bases and J by 3 bases, with 9 bases between. This CDR3 reads CASSQDFTHYEQYF. CDR3 bases: TGTGCCAGCAGCCAAGATTTTACACACTACGAGCAGTACTTC.

Turning to this clone: Additional DNA sequences in this sample encode the identical CDR3. J is TRBJ2-7 and V is TRBV10-3, with D unresolved. Germline values: CDR1 ENHRY, CDR2 SYGVKD. V was clipped by 0 bases and J by 0 bases, with 6 bases between them. This CDR3 comprises 14 residues. This CDR3 reads CAISESASSYEQYF. As DNA, the CDR3 is TGTGCCATCAGTGAGTCGGCGAGCTCCTACGAGCAGTACTTC.

In the case of this clone: Other DNA sequences in this sample translate to the same CDR3. The V and J genes are TRBV4-1 and TRBJ2-5, with a possible D match to TRBD2 (5 bases). The CDR3 contains 14 residues. Germline CDR1 is MGHRA and CDR2 is YSYEKL. V dropped 0 bases and J dropped 5 bases, with 10 bases sitting between them. The CDR3 reads CASSQDGRGETQYF. CDR3 DNA: TGCGCCAGCAGCCAAGATGGGCGCGGGGAGACCCAGTACTTC.

This clone was counted a single time. This chain links TRBV7-8 with TRBJ1-2; 7 bases line up with TRBD1. The ends lost 5 bases at V and 2 bases at J; junction bases unmatched: 2. Germline V gene data show CDR1 as SGHVS and CDR2 as FQNEAQ. This CDR3 contains 13 residues. The CDR3 is CASSEDRNYGYTF. In DNA form, the CDR3 reads TGTGCCAGCAGCGAGGACAGGAACTATGGCTACACCTTC.